Listed here are 5 T cell receptor beta chains from one sample, sequenced in a study of Graves' ophthalmopathy and Graves' hyperthyroidism listed by TCRdb under 2018. Data came from an Illumina HiSeq 2000. For repertoire sequencing, the TCR beta CDR3 regions were amplified from RNA transcripts. The first round of RT-PCR was done with HTBI primers and the Qiagen OneStep RT-PCR kit, and was followed by a second round of multiplex PCR, then size selection and purification. TCRdb ran its own pipeline on the public reads, namely fastp trimming at Q25 and MiXCR clone calling, and kept in-frame beta chains. Rows merge per CDR3 protein into single entries with the most common DNA and genes. The table for this sample lists 400,000 or so distinct CDR3 sequences; 15% to 17% of them were counted only once. Approximately 7% of the sample rests with the top ten. The sequencing input was peripheral blood. Source of these receptors: a woman under 30 with stable Graves' hyperthyroidism. Donor details come from another sample of the same person, matched by shared clones.

In its sample, this clonotype was seen many times. The rearrangement links TRBV6-1 to TRBJ1-2, with 10 bases identical to TRBD1. The junction had 7 bases not matched to a gene; V was cut back by 6 bases and J by 6 bases. This CDR3 is built from 14 residues. Germline V CDR1 and CDR2: MNHNS, SASEGT. The CDR3 here is CASRSGTGDHGYTF. Written as DNA, the CDR3 is TGTGCCAGCAGATCCGGGACAGGGGACCATGGCTACACCTTC.

At least ten counts were recorded for this clonotype. The chain has TRBV5-1 and TRBJ2-3; 9 nucleotides line up with TRBD1. Germline V lookup: CDR1 SGHRS, CDR2 YFSETQ. V was pared by 0 bases and J by 3 bases, with 5 bases of the junction left unmatched. The CDR3 has 16 amino acids. The CDR3: CASSLAAQGATDTQYF. The CDR3 DNA reads TGCGCCAGCAGCTTGGCCGCACAGGGGGCTACAGATACGCAGTATTTT.

In this sample, this clonotype turned up many times. V usage is TRBV5-1 and J usage is TRBJ2-7; 7 positions match TRBD2. This CDR3 contains 15 residues. Germline assignment: CDR1 SGHRS and CDR2 YFSETQ. V lost 4 bases to trimming and J lost 3 bases; unmatched junction nucleotides: 10. CDR3 DNA: TGCGCCAGCAGCCCGGGGGGTGTAAGGATCTACGAGCAGTACTTC. Its translation is CASSPGGVRIYEQYF.

This clonotype was seen at least ten times. The chain joins TRBV7-3 to TRBJ1-2, with D unclear. Germline V gives CDR1 SGHTA, CDR2 FQGTGA. This CDR3 has 14 residues. V lost 4 bases and J 4 bases, leaving 13 bases between the germline ends. The CDR3: CASSSGPLGYGYTF. The CDR3 nucleotides are TGTGCCAGCAGCTCGGGCCCTCTAGGCTATGGCTACACCTTC.

This clonotype was counted at least ten times. This chain uses TRBV5-1 with TRBJ2-5, with 9 nucleotides matching TRBD2. The trim removed 2 bases at V and 5 bases at J, leaving 10 bases unmatched. The germline CDR1 and CDR2 sequences are SGHRS and YFSETQ. This CDR3 is built from 16 residues. CDR3 region: CASSFPPAGGSETQYF. The CDR3, as DNA: TGCGCCAGCAGCTTCCCCCCAGCGGGGGGCAGTGAGACCCAGTACTTC.